This TCR beta chain appears in the sequencing data of a study of blood T cell repertoires in COVID-19. The repertoire was sequenced with immunoSEQ multiplex PCR; TCRdb's copy has only in-frame clones and lacks some. There are 200,000 to 250,000 clones in the sample; around 89% occur only once, and around 2.7% lies in the top ten. Each recovered donor of Cohort 3 presented with two negative PCRs, clearance, or symptom resolution. The CDR3 runs to 16 residues. This clonotype originated in a woman aged 25 to 45 who had recovered from COVID-19. The sequenced material came from PBMCs or T cells enriched from blood (not recorded which). The rearrangement uses TRBV1 and TRBJ1-4. TRBV1 is listed as a pseudogene. The CDR3 nucleotides are TGCACCAGCAACCTCCTAGCGGGGGGTGTACATGAAAAACTGTTTTTT. This sequence encodes CTSNLLAGGVHEKLFF.